The rows below give T cell receptor beta chains drawn from one sample of a study of cytomegalovirus exposure and HLA in healthy donors. Here immunoSEQ multiplex PCR was the method, and the copy in TCRdb shows in-frame clones only, minus some. The table records tens of thousands of clones, 95% to 96% of them present only once. Sequenced: PBMCs. These receptors were obtained from a young woman in good health and CMV-seropositive. Both conserved end residues are trimmed from each CDR3.

cdr3_length | v_call | cdr3_aa
14 | TRBV25-1 | ASSGLYGQLNEKLF
15 | TRBV11-2 | ASSSRLAGGPYHEQY
13 | TRBV27 | ASSSGATGDYEQY
12 | TRBV28 | ASSLEREAGELF
13 | TRBV25-1 | ASRPSGRAGYEQY
13 | TRBV15 | ATSRNFGVLNEQF
12 | TRBV2 | ASKRGSGANVLT
13 | TRBV11-2 | ASSLGITSGYEQY
11 | TRBV13 | ASSLTGHYGYT
11 | TRBV1 | TSRTSGRYEQY
9 | TRBV12-5 | ASGFGYEQY
10 | TRBV10-3 | AITGYQETQY
14 | TRBV4-2 | ASSQVAREAGNTIY
13 | TRBV7-9 | ASSLVAGGGYEQY
14 | TRBV21-1 | ASSKSRDCGSTEAF
12 | TRBV7-9 | AKGLREYPGELF
14 | TRBV4-1 | ASRQLAGGSTDTQY
12 | TRBV29-1 | SVGDRVGLDTQY
13 | TRBV9 | ASSADRGLYNEQF
13 | TRBV5-1 | ASSFRTSGMGEQF
11 | TRBV28 | ASSPPGAYEQY
14 | TRBV11-2 | ASSSGLAPSTDTQY
12 | TRBV7-9 | ASSFLQSGNTIY
14 | TRBV2 | ASSARAGGDSDEQF
11 | TRBV30 | AWSTGMNTEAF
15 | TRBV4-1 | ASSQTSDRGRTGELF
13 | TRBV5-4 | ASSDKRTGPNEQF
13 | TRBV28 | ASSFRDSSTDTQY
15 | TRBV5-1 | ASSYGTSGRARDTQY
12 | TRBV28 | ASSPTRDSYEQY
12 | TRBV18 | ASSPTQGNTEAF
15 | TRBV18 | ASSPRTGGTMNTEAF